A selection of T cell receptor beta chains follows, all from one sample in a study of blood T cell repertoires in COVID-19. Assay used: immunoSEQ multiplex PCR; TCRdb lists only in-frame clones, some missing. The repertoire consists of about 240,000 clones, with about nine tenths occurring once and the leading ten covering around 7.8%. Sequenced sample: peripheral blood. The receptors derive from a man aged 55 to 70 who had recovered from COVID-19. CDR3s include the opening cysteine and the closing phenylalanine or tryptophan. The D gene is left open where the match is weak. A clone size is listed for some rows: how often the clone was seen (once, few, many), or a class if it is expanded.

TRBD1,TRBJ1-6,TRBV6-6,-,TGTGCCAGCAGCAAGGGACAGCCTAATTCACCCCTCCACTTT,CASSKGQPNSPLHF
TRBD1,TRBJ1-2,TRBV19,-,TGTGCCAGTAGCCACGGACAGGGTGGCTACACCTTC,CASSHGQGGYTF
-,TRBJ2-3,TRBV10-3,-,TGTGCCATCAGTGAGGTAAATACGCAGTATTTT,CAISEVNTQYF
-,TRBJ2-1,TRBV11-2,-,TGTGCCAGCAGCCCCGTTACCGGGGGGCAGTTCTTC,CASSPVTGGQFF
-,TRBJ1-2,TRBV5-4,-,TGTGCCAGCAGCGAAGCGGGGGGGGGCACCTATGGCTACACCTTC,CASSEAGGGTYGYTF
-,TRBJ2-2,TRBV19,-,TGTGCCAGTAATCTTCGGGGCGGGGTCGGGACCGGGGAGCTGTTTTTT,CASNLRGGVGTGELFF
-,TRBJ1-2,TRBV30,once,TGTGCCTGGAGACCAACAGGGACCTATGGCTACACCTTC,CAWRPTGTYGYTF
TRBD1,TRBJ1-2,TRBV5-1,-,TGCGCCAGCAGCCCGGACAGGCTGAGAGGCTACACCTTC,CASSPDRLRGYTF
-,TRBJ2-5,TRBV27,-,TGTGCCAGCAGTGGGCGAGAGACCCAGTACTTC,CASSGRETQYF
TRBD2,TRBJ2-5,TRBV24-1,-,TGTGCCACCAGTGATGGGCGGGGGATTTACTTC,CATSDGRGIYF
-,TRBJ1-3,TRBV6-6,once,TGTGCCAGCAGTTACTCGAGGTTGGAAGCAAACACCATATATTTT,CASSYSRLEANTIYF
-,TRBJ2-2,TRBV3-1/TRBV3-2,-,TGTGCCAGCAGCCCGGGGACACCCGTAACCGGGGAGCTGTTTTTT,CASSPGTPVTGELFF
-,TRBJ2-1,TRBV25-1,once,TGTGCCAGCAGTTTAGAGGGGGGGGGCCGCAATGAGCAGTTCTTC,CASSLEGGGRNEQFF
-,TRBJ1-2,TRBV6-6,-,TGTGCCAGCAGTTACGACAGAGGCTACACCTTC,CASSYDRGYTF
TRBD2,TRBJ2-3,TRBV11-2,-,TGTGCCAGCAGCGGAATAGCGGGAGGTAGCACAGATACGCAGTATTTT,CASSGIAGGSTDTQYF
TRBD1,TRBJ1-2,TRBV5-6,-,TGTGCCAGCAGGGTGGACAGGGGAAGTGGCTACACCTTC,CASRVDRGSGYTF
TRBD1,TRBJ1-6,TRBV6-6,-,TGTGCCAGCAGTCCCTTTTACGACAGGGGCTTTGATTCACCCCTCCACTTT,CASSPFYDRGFDSPLHF
TRBD2,TRBJ2-5,TRBV11-2,-,TGTGCCAGCAGCTTGGGGATACCTAGCGGGGGAGTCGCCCGGGGGACCCAGTACTTC,CASSLGIPSGGVARGTQYF
-,TRBJ2-5,TRBV5-1,-,TGCGCCAGCAGCTTCTCACGGGAGACCCAGTACTTC,CASSFSRETQYF
TRBD2,TRBJ2-7,TRBV3-1/TRBV3-2,-,TGTGCCAGCAGCCAAGATGGGGCGGGACTAGCGGGCTACGAGCAGTACTTC,CASSQDGAGLAGYEQYF
-,TRBJ2-7,TRBV2,-,TGTGCCAGCAGACGGGAGTACGAGCAGTACTTC,CASRREYEQYF
TRBD1,TRBJ1-2,TRBV5-1,-,TGCGCCAGCAGCTGGGGACAGATCAACTATGGCTACACCTTC,CASSWGQINYGYTF
TRBD1,TRBJ1-3,TRBV19,-,TGTGCCAGTAGTACCGACAGGGTTGGAAACACCATATATTTT,CASSTDRVGNTIYF
TRBD1,TRBJ1-2,TRBV5-1,-,TGCGCCAGCAACCCACTCCGGGACAGCCATGGCTACACCTTC,CASNPLRDSHGYTF
TRBD1,TRBJ2-5,TRBV11-2,-,TGTGCCAGCAGCTTAGGGGACAGGGCGAGGCAAGAGACCCAGTACTTC,CASSLGDRARQETQYF
TRBD1,TRBJ1-2,TRBV24-1,once,TGTGCCACCAGTGACCCCGGACAGGGAAAGAATGGCTACACCTTC,CATSDPGQGKNGYTF
-,TRBJ1-5,TRBV18,-,TGTGCCAGCTCACCGGCAGGAAGACAGCCCCAGCATTTT,CASSPAGRQPQHF
-,TRBJ1-2,TRBV5-1,few,TGCGCCAGCAGCCCGACTGCTAACTATGGCTACACCTTC,CASSPTANYGYTF
-,TRBJ2-5,TRBV6-6,-,TGTGCCGGTTGGACTCCGGGATGGGAGACCCAGTACTTC,CAGWTPGWETQYF
-,TRBJ2-1,TRBV20-1,-,TGCAGTGCCAGTAGGGGCTCCTACAATGAGCAGTTCTTC,CSASRGSYNEQFF
TRBD2,TRBJ2-3,TRBV5-1,-,TGCGCCAGCAGCCCGGGACTAGCTACGCAGTATTTT,CASSPGLATQYF
-,TRBJ2-4,TRBV19,-,TGTGCCAGTAGTTTAAGGGGGAACGGGATAAACATTCAGTACTTC,CASSLRGNGINIQYF
-,TRBJ1-1,TRBV18,-,TGTGCCAGCTCACCATTCCCAGGGAAGACTCAAGCTTTCTTT,CASSPFPGKTQAFF
-,TRBJ1-2,TRBV11-2,-,TGTGCCAGCAGCTTAGTGACAGGATCTAACTATGGCTACACCTTC,CASSLVTGSNYGYTF
TRBD1,TRBJ1-2,TRBV7-9,-,TGTGCCAGCAGCTGGGGACAGGGGGAAGCGGACGGCTACACCTTC,CASSWGQGEADGYTF
-,TRBJ1-5,TRBV6-5,-,TGTGCCAGTAGCATATCGTATAGCAATCAGCCCCAGCATTTT,CASSISYSNQPQHF
-,TRBJ2-5,TRBV7-6,-,TGTGCCAGCAGCCTGGGTCCGGGATCCGGGTCGGGGACCCAGTACTTC,CASSLGPGSGSGTQYF
-,TRBJ2-2,TRBV15,-,TGTGCCACCAGCAGAGGAGGTCCCGGGGAGCTGTTTTTT,CATSRGGPGELFF
-,TRBJ2-5,TRBV3-1/TRBV3-2,-,TGTGCCAGCAGCCAAGCTAAGCCCGGGAGTCGAGAGACCCAGTACTTC,CASSQAKPGSRETQYF
TRBD1,TRBJ2-5,TRBV9,-,TGTGCCAGCAGCTTACAGGGGGCGGGTGAGACCCAGTACTTC,CASSLQGAGETQYF
-,TRBJ2-6,TRBV6-6,-,TGTGCCAGCCGCTACCCGGGTGGGGGGGCCAACGTCCTGACTTTC,CASRYPGGGANVLTF
TRBD2,TRBJ2-3,TRBV4-2,-,TGTGCCAGCAGCCAGCTAAGCGGGGGCGGGACAGATACGCAGTATTTT,CASSQLSGGGTDTQYF
TRBD1,TRBJ2-1,TRBV10-3,-,TGTGCCACGGCGGACCGGACAGGGGGTCATGAGCAGTTCTTC,CATADRTGGHEQFF
TRBD1,TRBJ1-3,TRBV14,-,TGTGCCAGCAGCCCACGGACAGGTTTGGGCGGAAACACCATATATTTT,CASSPRTGLGGNTIYF
-,TRBJ2-7,TRBV21-1,-,TGTGCCAGCCGCCCCGCCCGCAGGGCTCTCCGGGGGGGGGAGCAGTACTTC,CASRPARRALRGGEQYF
-,TRBJ2-3,TRBV21-1,-,TGTGCCAGCAGGCCGGGACAGGGAGGTCGAGGCACGCAGTATTTT,CASRPGQGGRGTQYF
-,TRBJ1-6,TRBV6-5,-,TGTGCCAGCAGTACAGGACAGACCTATAATTCACCCCTCCACTTT,CASSTGQTYNSPLHF
TRBD1,TRBJ2-7,TRBV7-8,-,TGTGCCAGCAGCTCAGACAGGGGGCCGTACGAGCAGTACTTC,CASSSDRGPYEQYF
-,TRBJ1-1,TRBV18,-,TGTGCCAGTTCGAAGGGAGCCAACACTGAAGCTTTCTTT,CASSKGANTEAFF
-,TRBJ2-7,TRBV5-4,-,TGTGCCAGCAGCTTACAGGGGGGGACCTACGAGCAGTACTTC,CASSLQGGTYEQYF
-,TRBJ1-2,TRBV6-1,once,TGTGCCAGCAGTGAAGCGCCTGTCAGGACTAACTATGGCTACACCTTC,CASSEAPVRTNYGYTF